A selection of T cell receptor beta chains follows, all from one sample in a study of blood T cell repertoires in COVID-19. Assay: immunoSEQ multiplex PCR; the TCRdb copy retains only in-frame clones and omits some. The sample carries roughly 160,000 clones, 75% to 85% recorded once. The material sequenced was PBMCs or T cells enriched from blood (not recorded which). Receptors were obtained from a woman in her sixties who had recovered from COVID-19. The CDR3 runs from the conserved cysteine through the conserved F or W. D genes are given only for firm matches. Clone size is not always given. Where it is, it says once, few, many or a class for expanded clones.

v_gene	d_gene	j_gene	abundance	CDR3aa	CDR3nt
TRBV7-3	NA	TRBJ1-1	NA	CASSFKGGNTEAFF	TGTGCCAGCAGCTTCAAGGGAGGTAACACTGAAGCTTTCTTT
TRBV10-3	NA	TRBJ2-2	NA	CAISEEEYTGELFF	TGTGCCATCAGCGAAGAGGAGTACACCGGGGAGCTGTTTTTT
TRBV5-1	TRBD2	TRBJ2-5	NA	CASSLVTGGEETQYF	TGCGCCAGCAGCTTGGTCACGGGGGGAGAGGAGACCCAGTACTTC
TRBV4-1	TRBD2	TRBJ2-3	NA	CASREALAGGYTDTQYF	TGCGCCAGCAGAGAAGCCCTAGCGGGGGGGTACACAGATACGCAGTATTTT
TRBV28	NA	TRBJ2-7	once	CASSLMDTRLYEQYF	TGTGCCAGCAGTCTAATGGACACCCGTCTCTACGAGCAGTACTTC
TRBV7-2	NA	TRBJ2-7	NA	CASSPNPGGYEQYF	TGTGCCAGCAGCCCCAACCCCGGGGGTTACGAGCAGTACTTC
TRBV10-1	NA	TRBJ1-6	few	CASSESGRGHSPLHF	TGCGCCAGCAGTGAGTCCGGCAGGGGCCACTCACCCCTCCACTTT
TRBV5-5	TRBD1	TRBJ1-5	NA	CASRLRQGSNQPQHF	TGTGCCAGCAGACTCAGACAGGGAAGCAATCAGCCCCAGCATTTT
TRBV5-1	TRBD2	TRBJ2-1	NA	CASSLEALAGGRGEQFF	TGCGCCAGCAGCTTGGAAGCACTAGCGGGGGGCCGGGGTGAGCAGTTCTTC
TRBV5-4	TRBD1	TRBJ1-1	NA	CASSLAGTGGTEAFF	TGTGCCAGCAGCTTGGCCGGTACAGGGGGAACTGAAGCTTTCTTT
TRBV20-1	TRBD1	TRBJ1-2	once	CSASRGYGYTF	TGCAGTGCTAGCAGGGGGTATGGCTACACCTTC